Below are 13 T cell receptor beta chains sequenced from a single sample in a study of a mutant IDH1 vaccine in newly diagnosed glioma. These receptors' antigens are unknown. Assay used: immunoSEQ multiplex PCR; TCRdb lists only in-frame clones, some missing. The sample includes about 94,000 clones, roughly 86% of them seen just once. The time point: week 47, end of study. Topical imiquimod accompanied each vaccine dose, which consisted of 300 ug of mutant IDH1 20-mer peptide. The sequencing here drew on PBMCs, taken from a glioma patient whose treatment included an IDH1 peptide vaccine. The receptors come from a woman between 45 and 65 years old with glioma.

This clone was seen just once. This chain links TRBV18 with TRBJ1-5, with TRBD1 identical over 8 bases. This CDR3 region has 14 residues. Losses at the gene ends were 3 bases for V and 7 bases for J; bases not matched to a gene: 5. Germline lookup yields CDR1 KGHSH and CDR2 LQKENI. CDR3 in DNA: TGTGCCAGCTCACCGGACAGGGATGGGCAGCCCCAGCATTTT. This sequence encodes CASSPDRDGQPQHF.

This clone appeared a single time. The V gene is TRBV11-3, the J gene TRBJ2-5, with D tentatively TRBD2 (5 bases). This CDR3 has 15 amino acids. CDR1 is SGHNT and CDR2 is YENEEA in the germline V gene. Trimming took off 4 bases at V and 4 bases at J, with 16 bases between the two ends. CDR3 in amino acids: CASSSDSGGPETQYF. Here the CDR3 DNA reads TGTGCCAGCAGCTCGGACTCCGGAGGTCCAGAGACCCAGTACTTC. The full variable domain, with the rest looked up from reference TRBV11-3 and TRBJ2-5, is EAGVVQSPRYKIIEKKQPVAFWCNPISGHNTLYWYLQNLGQGPELLIRYENEEAVDDSQLPKDRFSAERLKGVDSTLKIQPAELGDSAVYLCASSSDSGGPETQYFGPGTRLLVL.

The rearrangement joins TRBV12-5 to TRBJ2-4; 8 positions match TRBD1. Trimming cost V 6 bases and J 0 bases; bases outside gene matches: 16. The CDR3 is 19 amino acids. The germline CDR1 and CDR2 sequences are LGHNT and FRNRAP. The CDR3 loop is CASGPHGTGLSPAKNIQYF. The CDR3 DNA reads TGTGCTAGTGGCCCTCACGGGACAGGCCTCAGCCCAGCCAAAAACATTCAGTACTTC.

J is TRBJ1-5 and V is TRBV5-1; no clear D. CDR3 length equals 15 residues. In germline, CDR1 is SGHRS, CDR2 YFSETQ. V lost 4 bases to trimming and J lost 1 base, with 12 bases between them. The CDR3 loop is CASSENPGSNQPQHF. In nucleotides, the CDR3 is TGCGCCAGCAGCGAGAATCCCGGGAGCAATCAGCCCCAGCATTTT.

The V gene is TRBV21-1, the J gene TRBJ2-2. TRBV21-1 is classified as a pseudogene. The CDR3 is 13 residues long. For the CDR3, the DNA is TGTGCCAGCAGCCGGGCCCACACCGGGGAGCTGTTTTTT. It is translated as CASSRAHTGELFF.

This clone was seen only once. The sample holds other DNA sequences that translate to the same CDR3. CDR3 sequence reads: CASSLRGSGNTIYF. CDR3 nucleotide sequence: TGTGCCAGCAGCTTAAGGGGCAGCGGAAACACCATATATTTT. The rearrangement uses TRBV5-6 and TRBJ1-3; tentatively, D is TRBD1 (5 bases). Trimming removed 2 bases from V and 4 bases from J, with 10 bases in between. Germline CDR1 and CDR2: SGHDT and YYEEEE. The CDR3 sequence is 14 residues long.

The rearrangement joins TRBV7-9 to TRBJ2-7, with D perhaps TRBD1 or TRBD2 (5 bases each). Trimming stripped 5 bases from V and 2 bases from J, with 16 bases between. The germline V gene encodes CDR1 SEHNR and CDR2 FQNEAQ (reference sequence). The CDR3 has 15 amino acids. This CDR3 is CASSPNRDVTYEQYF. The CDR3 nucleotides are TGTGCCAGCAGCCCGAACCGGGACGTTACCTACGAGCAGTACTTC. The full variable domain, in which reference TRBV7-9 and TRBJ2-7 provide the parts outside the CDR3, is DTGVSQNPRHKITKRGQNVTFRCDPISEHNRLYWYRQTLGQGPEFLTYFQNEAQLEKSRLLSDRFSAERPKGSFSTLEIQRTEQGDSAMYLCASSPNRDVTYEQYFGPGTRLTVT.

The chain employs TRBV2 and TRBJ2-3; D not resolved. The germline V gene has CDR1 SNHLY and CDR2 FYNNEI. The CDR3 contains 13 residues. Trimming took 4 bases from V and 2 from J, leaving 7 bases between them. CDR3 sequence reads: CASSGPLTDTQYF. The CDR3 nucleotides are TGTGCCAGCAGTGGGCCCCTCACAGATACGCAGTATTTT.

This clone was detected a few times. The chain has TRBV9 and TRBJ1-1; D perhaps matches TRBD1 (5 bases). V was cut by 0 bases and J by 2 bases, with 5 bases left in between. The CDR3 extends over 13 amino acids. Germline-derived CDR1 and CDR2 are SGDLS and YYNGEE. CDR3 protein: CASSVGDNTEAFF. The CDR3, as DNA: TGTGCCAGCAGCGTAGGGGACAACACTGAAGCTTTCTTT.

This clone was seen a single time. V gene TRBV9 combines with J gene TRBJ2-2, with no clear D. The CDR3 totals 17 residues. The V end was cut by 0 bases, the J end by 5 bases, with 17 bases between. CDR1 and CDR2 (germline): SGDLS, YYNGEE. The CDR3 is CASSVEGTPRNTGELFF. The CDR3 nucleotides are TGTGCCAGCAGCGTAGAGGGAACTCCTCGGAATACCGGGGAGCTGTTTTTT.

This clone was seen just once. V usage is TRBV7-2 and J usage is TRBJ2-6; D ambiguous. The CDR3 is made up of 17 amino acids. The germline gives CDR1 SGHTA, CDR2 FQGNSA. Between the trimmed V and J ends, which lost 4 bases and 3 bases, there was a span of 16 bases. CDR3 region: CASSSIGVAIGANVLTF. The CDR3 coding sequence is TGTGCCAGCAGCTCGATAGGCGTAGCTATTGGGGCCAACGTCCTGACTTTC.

This clone was recorded only once. This chain uses TRBV5-1 with TRBJ1-6; D not resolved. Germline V lookup: CDR1 SGHRS, CDR2 YFSETQ. The V end lost 4 bases, the J end lost 10 bases, and 15 bases lay between the germline ends. The CDR3 sequence is 14 residues long. The CDR3: CASSLSGVGSPLHF. In DNA form, the CDR3 reads TGCGCCAGCAGCCTGTCAGGAGTAGGCTCACCCCTCCACTTT.

The chain employs TRBV7-3 and TRBJ2-1; 9 nucleotides line up with TRBD2. Germline V gene data show CDR1 as SGHTA and CDR2 as FQGTGA. Unmatched junction bases numbered 9, after V lost 5 bases and J lost 7 bases. This CDR3 comprises 15 residues. CDR3 bases: TGTGCCAGCAGCCAGGGACTAGCTAGAGTGAATGAGCAGTTCTTC. It translates to CASSQGLARVNEQFF.